This TCR beta chain was retrieved from a study of T cells in women clearing cervical HPV infection. Study-wide results and limits: T-cell numbers per sample were unknown and may explain richness differences. CIN3+ cases had significantly higher TCR repertoire richness than controls, but evenness did not differ.

HPV was found by MY09/MY11 PCR and dot-blot genotyping. Trimming shortened V by 1 base and J by 2 bases, and 9 bases separated the two germline ends. The CDR3 has 14 amino acids. On this clone: The target antigen is unknown. Read coverage stops 3 residues before the CDR3 terminus; the germline J gene supplies the remainder.

TCR beta CDR3 amplified by multiplex PCR from roughly 1,100 ng genomic DNA. Measured with immunoSEQ multiplex PCR; TCRdb has only the in-frame clones, and not every one. The sample features about 40,000 clones, with less than 6% in its top ten. The genes are TRBV12-3 or TRBV12-4 and TRBJ2-7; D is perhaps TRBD2 (5 bases). The clonotype was recovered from a woman aged 18-70 years with a cervical HPV16 infection that either progressed to CIN3+ or cleared (not recorded which). The source material was blood buffy coat. CDR3 DNA, as far as it was read: TGTGCCAGCAGTTTAGGAGGGTGGGCCTACGAG. It yields the protein CASSLGGWAYE. The full CDR3 reads CASSLGGWAYEQYF.